Shown below are 22 T cell receptor beta chains from a single sample sequenced in a study of cytomegalovirus exposure and HLA in healthy donors. Sequencing was performed with immunoSEQ multiplex PCR; in TCRdb, only in-frame clones are kept and a portion is missing. The table shows 260,000 or so clones, with about 83% occurring only once. Material for sequencing was PBMCs. The receptors here all came from a man between 18 and 29 years old in good health and CMV-seronegative.

The chain couples TRBV28 to TRBJ2-7; D uncertain. The CDR3 totals 12 residues. Trimming removed 4 bases from V and 9 bases from J, with 13 bases in between. Germline V lookup: CDR1 MDHEN, CDR2 SYDVKM. This CDR3 is CASSSNPALQYF. In DNA form, the CDR3 reads TGTGCCAGCAGTTCAAACCCCGCGCTGCAGTACTTC.

This clone has a single count. The chain is built from TRBV6-6 and TRBJ1-6; TRBD1 aligns across 9 bases. Germline trimming cut 3 bases from V and 7 bases from J; bases unmatched to any gene: 7. The CDR3 spans 16 residues. Germline assignment: CDR1 MNHNY and CDR2 SVGAGI (reference sequence). CDR3 nucleotides: TGTGCCAGCAGTTATGGGGACAGGGTCGGGAATTCACCCCTCCACTTT. Translated, it gives CASSYGDRVGNSPLHF.

V usage is TRBV4-3 and J usage is TRBJ1-5; perhaps TRBD1 as D (6 bases). CDR1 LGHNA and CDR2 YSLEER come from the germline V gene. The CDR3 is 15 residues long. Trimming took 2 bases from V and 10 from J, leaving 18 bases between them. The CDR3 region has the DNA TGCGCCAGCAGCCAAACAGACAGGTCCATCTCCCCCCAGCATTTT. Its translation: CASSQTDRSISPQHF.

Written as DNA, the CDR3 is TGTGCCAGCAGCTTAGCTACCCCCTACGAGCAGTACTTC. Protein sequence: CASSLATPYEQYF. The rearrangement links TRBV11-2 to TRBJ2-7; D unresolved. Germline V gene data show CDR1 as SGHAT and CDR2 as FQNNGV. This CDR3 is 13 amino acids long. Trimming left V 1 base short and J 2 bases short, with 6 bases between.

The rearrangement links TRBV4-2 to TRBJ1-2; weak D call: TRBD1 (5 bases). Germline lookup yields CDR1 LGHNA and CDR2 YNFKEQ. V was cut by 1 base and J by 6 bases, with 9 bases left in between. The CDR3 totals 13 residues. CDR3 in amino acids: CASSQGTDNGYTF. The DNA for the CDR3 is TGTGCCAGCAGCCAAGGGACGGACAATGGCTACACCTTC.

The chain recombines TRBV7-6 with TRBJ2-2; 8 nucleotides line up with TRBD2. The CDR3 is 16 residues long. Germline V lookup: CDR1 SGHVS, CDR2 FNYEAQ. Losses at the gene ends were 3 bases for V and 7 bases for J; bases not matched to a gene: 10. CDR3 nucleotides: TGTGCCAGCAGCTTGCCGGGAGGGCCCTTCGGCGGGGAGCTGTTTTTT. This translates into CASSLPGGPFGGELFF.

The chain combines TRBV4-3 with TRBJ2-1, with 9 bases fitting TRBD1. With V trimmed by 4 bases and J by 7 bases, 5 bases remained unmatched. The CDR3 runs to 14 residues. Germline V gives CDR1 LGHNA, CDR2 YSLEER. CDR3: CASSPGQGWNEQFF. CDR3 nucleotides: TGCGCCAGCAGCCCCGGACAGGGGTGGAATGAGCAGTTCTTC.

The chain links TRBV6-1 to TRBJ2-3; TRBD2 agrees at 7 bases. The J segment lost 9 bases and the V segment lost 5 bases, leaving 14 bases of the junction unmatched. Germline V lookup: CDR1 MNHNS, CDR2 SASEGT. This CDR3 contains 15 residues. CDR3 in amino acids: CASSLTSYTGGTQYF. For the CDR3, the DNA is TGTGCCAGCAGTTTGACGTCCTATACCGGGGGGACGCAGTATTTT.

This chain uses TRBV7-9 with TRBJ2-1, with 7 positions matching TRBD2. The CDR3 is 18 residues long. Trimming removed 3 bases from V and 2 bases from J; junction bases left unmatched: 13. Germline CDR1 and CDR2: SEHNR and FQNEAQ (reference sequence). CDR3 nucleotide sequence: TGTGCCAGCAGCTTCCCGGAGACCCGGGGGACTACCTACAATGAGCAGTTCTTC. Translation: CASSFPETRGTTYNEQFF.

The chain joins TRBV30 to TRBJ2-7; 8 nucleotides match TRBD2. The length of the CDR3 is 12 residues. Germline CDR1 is GTSNPN and CDR2 is SVGIG (reference sequence). V lost 4 bases to trimming and J lost 6 bases; unmatched junction nucleotides: 5. CDR3 amino acids: CAWTPGGTEQYF. The CDR3 nucleotides are TGTGCCTGGACCCCGGGAGGGACCGAGCAGTACTTC.

Written as DNA, the CDR3 is TGCGCCAGCAGCCAGGGACAGACCTACGAGCAGTACTTC. Its translation: CASSQGQTYEQYF. The gene calls are TRBV4-3 and TRBJ2-7, with 7 bases identical to TRBD1. CDR1 is LGHNA, CDR2 YSLEER, per germline. Losses at the gene ends were 3 bases for V and 2 bases for J; bases not matched to a gene: 1. CDR3 length: 13 residues.

V usage is TRBV29-1 and J usage is TRBJ1-2; maybe TRBD1 (6 bases). Trimming took 4 bases from V and 0 from J, leaving 18 bases between them. This CDR3 spans 16 amino acids. The germline V gene encodes CDR1 SQVTM and CDR2 ANQGSEA. For the CDR3, the DNA is TGCAGCGTTGGGGGACACTCCGGAAAAGCTAACTATGGCTACACCTTC. Residues: CSVGGHSGKANYGYTF.

This clone was seen once. The chain is built from TRBV7-9 and TRBJ1-2; 7 positions match TRBD1. The length of the CDR3 is 15 residues. With 4 bases clipped from V and 2 bases from J, the junction kept 7 bases outside the gene matches. The germline gives CDR1 SEHNR, CDR2 FQNEAQ (reference sequence). In DNA, the CDR3 is TGTGCCAGCAGCTACTCCGGGACAGCGAACTATGGCTACACCTTC. The encoded protein is CASSYSGTANYGYTF.

The chain joins TRBV29-1 to TRBJ1-3; D remains ambiguous. The V end was cut by 4 bases, the J end by 4 bases, with 5 bases between. Germline values: CDR1 SQVTM, CDR2 ANQGSEA. This CDR3 region has 11 residues. Here the CDR3 reads CSVGEGNTIYF. The CDR3 DNA is TGCAGCGTTGGGGAGGGAAACACCATATATTTT.

This clone was seen more than once but under ten times. This rearrangement joins TRBV6-5 to TRBJ1-2; 8 bases align to TRBD1. The ends lost 10 bases at V and 5 bases at J; junction bases unmatched: 3. Germline-derived CDR1 and CDR2 are MNHEY and SVGAGI. The CDR3 extends over 11 amino acids. The CDR3: CATGGGYGYTF. CDR3 DNA: TGTGCCACAGGGGGCGGTTATGGCTACACCTTC.

The chain combines TRBV4-1 with TRBJ2-1, with D unresolved. Germline loops: CDR1 MGHRA, CDR2 YSYEKL. The CDR3 runs to 13 residues. The ends were cut back, 1 base at V and 13 bases at J, with 14 bases in the middle. DNA for the CDR3: TGCGCCAGCAGCCAAGCGAGTTTGAGTTTACAGTTCTTC. It is translated as CASSQASLSLQFF.

The V and J genes are TRBV7-2 and TRBJ2-3; D remains unclear. Germline lookup yields CDR1 SGHTA and CDR2 FQGNSA. Between the trimmed V and J ends, which lost 2 bases and 2 bases, there was a span of 8 bases. The CDR3 sequence is 14 residues long. The CDR3 DNA follows: TGTGCCAGCAGCTTATGGAGTTCCACAGATACGCAGTATTTT. Translation: CASSLWSSTDTQYF.

Only one count was recorded for this clone. The rearrangement links TRBV4-3 to TRBJ2-2; 10 bases are shared with TRBD1. Germline values: CDR1 LGHNA, CDR2 YSLEER. The CDR3 is made up of 15 amino acids. J lost 4 bases, V lost 4 bases, and 3 bases had no gene match. CDR3: CASSRWDRGTGELFF. Written as DNA, the CDR3 is TGCGCCAGCAGCCGATGGGACAGGGGCACCGGGGAGCTGTTTTTT.

This rearrangement joins TRBV28 to TRBJ1-6, with D unclear. The V end lost 2 bases, the J end lost 7 bases, and 15 bases lay between the germline ends. Germline CDR1 MDHEN, CDR2 SYDVKM. The CDR3 has 16 amino acids. DNA of the CDR3: TGTGCCAGCAGTTTAGCTCGGGAACCCACCAATTCACCCCTCCACTTT. Protein sequence: CASSLAREPTNSPLHF.

The chain employs TRBV2 and TRBJ1-5; 9 nucleotides line up with TRBD1. CDR1 is SNHLY, CDR2 FYNNEI, per germline. The CDR3 length is 14 residues. Unmatched junction bases numbered 4, after V lost 4 bases and J lost 6 bases. CDR3 bases: TGTGCCAGCAGTGCGGGACAGGGAAGTCAGCCCCAGCATTTT. It specifies CASSAGQGSQPQHF.

This clone has only one observation. The chain is built from TRBV9 and TRBJ1-1; 7 bases line up with TRBD1. J was trimmed by 2 bases and V by 3 bases; bases with no gene match: 10. The CDR3 runs to 16 residues. Germline CDR1 SGDLS, CDR2 YYNGEE. This CDR3 is CASSALGRDRNTEAFF. The CDR3 nucleotides are TGTGCCAGCAGCGCGCTAGGCCGGGACAGAAACACTGAAGCTTTCTTT.

V and J are TRBV30 and TRBJ2-7; unclear D gene. Germline-derived CDR1 and CDR2 are GTSNPN and SVGIG (reference sequence). The germline V and J ends were trimmed by 3 bases and 0 bases, with 6 bases remaining between them. The CDR3 has 12 amino acids. This chain's CDR3 is CAWSVSSYEQYF. CDR3 bases: TGTGCCTGGAGCGTGAGCTCCTACGAGCAGTACTTC.